This T cell receptor beta chain was sequenced in a study of cytomegalovirus exposure and HLA in healthy donors. The study's findings and limits: In vitro checks showed that a few CMV-associated chains really do target CMV antigens. Earlier analysis yielded a pattern in which most TCR beta V segments were productive about 90% or about 30% of the time. When a later analysis was performed, an Asian-associated ancestry cluster reportedly had fewer N-insertions than the approximately 690-donor mean.

On this clone: Its antigen remains unidentified.

Trimming took 4 bases from V and 7 from J; bases not matched to a gene: 9. Per germline, CDR1 SGHVS and CDR2 FQNEAQ. CDR3 length equals 15 residues. 60 Vbeta and 13 Jbeta primers were used in PCR. TCRdb's table, derived via immunoSEQ multiplex PCR, lists solely in-frame clones and lacks some. The profile shows about 110,000 clones, 60% to 75% of them singletons. The V call is TRBV7-8, the J call TRBJ2-1; TRBD1 matches at 8 bases. The sequencing sample was made of PBMCs. The TCR sequence derives from a man aged 35-49 years in good health and CMV-seropositive. The CDR3 sequence is CASSWGTGVGNEQFF. CDR3 DNA: TGTGCCAGCAGCTGGGGGACAGGAGTAGGAAATGAGCAGTTCTTC.